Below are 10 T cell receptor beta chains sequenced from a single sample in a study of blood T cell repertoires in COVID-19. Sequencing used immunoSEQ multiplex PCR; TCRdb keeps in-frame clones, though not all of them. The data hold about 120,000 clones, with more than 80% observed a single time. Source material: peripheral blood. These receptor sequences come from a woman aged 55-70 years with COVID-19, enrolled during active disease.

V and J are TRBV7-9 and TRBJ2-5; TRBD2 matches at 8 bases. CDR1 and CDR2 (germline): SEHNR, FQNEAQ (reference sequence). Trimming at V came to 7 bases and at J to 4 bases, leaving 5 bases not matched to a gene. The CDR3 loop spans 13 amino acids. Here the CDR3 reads CASTGGGAETQYF. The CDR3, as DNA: TGTGCCAGCACGGGGGGGGGCGCAGAGACCCAGTACTTC.

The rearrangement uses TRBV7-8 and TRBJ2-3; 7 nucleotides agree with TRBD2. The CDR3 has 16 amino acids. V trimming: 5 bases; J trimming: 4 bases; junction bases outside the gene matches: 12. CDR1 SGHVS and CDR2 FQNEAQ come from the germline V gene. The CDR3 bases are TGTGCCAGCAGCCTACTAGGACTAGTTTTGGCAGATACGCAGTATTTT. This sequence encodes CASSLLGLVLADTQYF. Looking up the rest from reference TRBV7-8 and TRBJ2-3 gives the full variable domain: GAGVSQSPRYKVAKRGQDVALRCDPISGHVSLFWYQQALGQGPEFLTYFQNEAQLDKSGLPSDRFFAERPEGSVSTLKIQRTQQEDSAVYLCASSLLGLVLADTQYFGPGTRLTVL.

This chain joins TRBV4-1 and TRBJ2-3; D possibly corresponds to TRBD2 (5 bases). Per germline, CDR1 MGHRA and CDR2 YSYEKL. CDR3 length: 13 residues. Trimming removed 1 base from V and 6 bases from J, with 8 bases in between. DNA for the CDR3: TGCGCCAGCAGCCAAGGCGGGTACGATACGCAGTATTTT. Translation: CASSQGGYDTQYF.

CDR3 sequence reads: CSVDVGEATEAFF. CDR3 nucleotides: TGCAGCGTTGACGTCGGGGAGGCCACTGAAGCTTTCTTT. The rearrangement links TRBV29-1 to TRBJ1-1; the D is unclear. From germline, CDR1 is SQVTM and CDR2 ANQGSEA. Trimming removed 3 bases from V and 4 bases from J, with 12 bases in between. The CDR3 covers 13 residues.

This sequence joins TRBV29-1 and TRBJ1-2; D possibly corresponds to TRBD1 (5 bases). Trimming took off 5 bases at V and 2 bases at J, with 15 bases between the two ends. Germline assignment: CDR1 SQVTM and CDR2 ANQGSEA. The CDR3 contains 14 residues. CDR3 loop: CSVQAGVLNYGYTF. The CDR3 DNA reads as TGCAGCGTTCAGGCGGGGGTCCTGAACTATGGCTACACCTTC.

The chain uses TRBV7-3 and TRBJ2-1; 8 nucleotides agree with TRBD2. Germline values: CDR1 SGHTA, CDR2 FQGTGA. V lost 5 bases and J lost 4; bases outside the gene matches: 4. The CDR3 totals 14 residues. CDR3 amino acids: CASSQGLGYNEQFF. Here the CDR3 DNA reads TGTGCCAGCAGCCAGGGACTAGGTTACAATGAGCAGTTCTTC.

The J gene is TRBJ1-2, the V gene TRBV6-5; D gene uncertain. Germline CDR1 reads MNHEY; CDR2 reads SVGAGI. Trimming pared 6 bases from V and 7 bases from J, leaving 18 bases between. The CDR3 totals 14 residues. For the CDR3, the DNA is TGTGCCAGCAGACTAGACGGGGAGGGCGGTGGCTACACCTTC. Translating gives CASRLDGEGGGYTF.

The CDR3 protein is CASSKPGQFEAFF. The CDR3 nucleotides are TGTGCCAGCAGCAAACCGGGACAGTTCGAAGCTTTCTTT. The V gene is TRBV6-5, the J gene TRBJ1-1; 7 bases agree with TRBD1. Germline CDR1 is MNHEY and CDR2 is SVGAGI. V shed 6 bases and J 8 bases; nucleotides not matched to a gene: 9. This CDR3 spans 13 amino acids.

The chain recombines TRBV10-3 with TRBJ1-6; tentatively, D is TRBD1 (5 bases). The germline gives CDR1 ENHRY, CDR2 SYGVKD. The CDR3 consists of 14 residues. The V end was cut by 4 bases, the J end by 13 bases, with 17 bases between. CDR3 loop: CAISVGTERDPLHF. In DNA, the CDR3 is TGTGCCATCAGTGTCGGGACTGAGAGAGATCCCCTCCACTTT.

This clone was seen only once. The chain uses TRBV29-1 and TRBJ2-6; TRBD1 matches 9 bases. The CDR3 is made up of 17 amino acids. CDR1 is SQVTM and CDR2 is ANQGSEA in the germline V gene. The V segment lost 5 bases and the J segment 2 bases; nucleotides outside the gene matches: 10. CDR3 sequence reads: CSVRGRDRDPGANVLTF. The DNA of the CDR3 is TGCAGCGTTCGGGGGAGGGACAGGGATCCTGGGGCCAACGTCCTGACTTTC.